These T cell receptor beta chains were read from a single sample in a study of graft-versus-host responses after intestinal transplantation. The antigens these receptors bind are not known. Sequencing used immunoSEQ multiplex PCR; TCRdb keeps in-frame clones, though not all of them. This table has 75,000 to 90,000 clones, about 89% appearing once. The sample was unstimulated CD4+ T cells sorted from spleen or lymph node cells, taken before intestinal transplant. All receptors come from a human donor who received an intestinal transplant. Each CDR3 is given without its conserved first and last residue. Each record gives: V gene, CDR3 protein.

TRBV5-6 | ASSLPSNEKLF
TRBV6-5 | ASSYTRDSGYTIY
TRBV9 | ASSVDSTAVNSPLH
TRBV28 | ASSLLPWAEQY
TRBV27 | ASSLGQTYEQY
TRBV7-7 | ASSRGTGELF
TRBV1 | TSSPSGLAYEQY
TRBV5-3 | ARSDALAGDKREQY
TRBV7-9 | ASSLTVNEKLF
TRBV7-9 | ASSLGGTGNPNEQY
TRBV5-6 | ASSPVYPSYNEQF
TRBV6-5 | AAAQRGGRDTQY
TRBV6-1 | AGGLERGLEQY